A single sample is the source of the 9 T cell receptor beta chains below, sequenced in a study of quantifying T cell responses using KT2 cells. As for the study in general: RNA was reverse transcribed with TCR alpha and beta constant-region primers.

An oligo carrying a UMI was ligated to the cDNA 3' end. The first PCR ran three to four cycles with an equimolar RC1.1 and RC1.2 beta primer mix. TCRdb redid the calling of the UMI-ligation and nested PCR reads with MiXCR, one entry per CDR3 protein. The sample records 25,000 to 35,000 distinct CDR3 sequences, approximately 6.8% being singletons. What was sequenced was PBMCs spiked with cells of the T cell clone KT2. The receptors originated from a human donor.

In this sample, this clonotype turned up many times. This chain joins TRBV11-2 and TRBJ1-2; the match to TRBD1 covers 11 bases. The CDR3 has 17 amino acids. V lost 5 bases to trimming and J lost 3 bases; unmatched junction nucleotides: 11. Germline V CDR1 and CDR2: SGHAT, FQNNGV. The CDR3 nucleotides are TGTGCCAGCAGCCCATATGGACAGGGGGCCTTGGACTATGGCTACACCTTC. Amino acids: CASSPYGQGALDYGYTF. Using reference TRBV11-2 and TRBJ1-2 for the parts outside the CDR3, the full variable domain is EAGVAQSPRYKIIEKRQSVAFWCNPISGHATLYWYQQILGQGPKLLIQFQNNGVVDDSQLPKDRFSAERLKGVDSTLKIQPAKLEDSAVYLCASSPYGQGALDYGYTFGSGTRLTVV.

This clonotype was recorded at least ten times. This rearrangement joins TRBV25-1 to TRBJ2-6; possibly TRBD1 for D (5 bases). The CDR3 runs 14 residues. CDR1 and CDR2 from the germline V gene are MGHDK and SYGVNS. V was clipped by 5 bases and J by 2 bases, with 7 bases between them. CDR3 region: CASSRTPGANVLTF. The CDR3 DNA reads as TGTGCCAGCAGTAGGACACCTGGGGCCAACGTCCTGACTTTC.

The table lists this clonotype with many counts. The rearrangement uses TRBV29-1 and TRBJ1-1; D ambiguous. The CDR3 runs to 15 residues. Trimming removed 4 bases at V and 2 bases at J, with 17 bases between. Germline V gene lookup returns CDR1 SQVTM and CDR2 ANQGSEA. CDR3 nucleotide sequence: TGCAGCGTTGGGGGAGCGACCTCTGTAAACACTGAAGCTTTCTTT. It specifies CSVGGATSVNTEAFF. The variable domain in full, completed from reference TRBV29-1 and TRBJ1-1, reads SAVISQKPSRDICQRGTSLTIQCQVDSQVTMMFWYRQQPGQSLTLIATANQGSEATYESGFVIDKFPISRPNLTFSTLTVSNMSPEDSSIYLCSVGGATSVNTEAFFGQGTRLTVV.

This clonotype was seen ten or more times. The chain couples TRBV7-2 to TRBJ1-1; D is uncertain. Trimming took off 2 bases at V and 1 base at J, with 5 bases between the two ends. From germline, CDR1 is SGHTA and CDR2 FQGNSA. This CDR3 has 13 amino acids. Here the CDR3 reads CASSLSQNTEAFF. The CDR3 DNA reads TGTGCCAGCAGCTTATCTCAGAACACTGAAGCTTTCTTT. Full variable domain (missing parts from reference TRBV7-2 and TRBJ1-1): GAGVSQSPSNKVTEKGKDVELRCDPISGHTALYWYRQSLGQGLEFLIYFQGNSAPDKSGLPSDRFSAERTGGSVSTLTIQRTQQEDSAVYLCASSLSQNTEAFFGQGTRLTVV.

This clonotype was seen repeatedly, ten times or more. The chain has TRBV29-1 and TRBJ1-1, with no clear D. Germline CDR1 SQVTM, CDR2 ANQGSEA. The CDR3 runs to 12 residues. Trimming removed 7 bases at V and 3 bases at J, with 12 bases between. CDR3 region: CSASSEDTEAFF. The CDR3 DNA sequence: TGCAGCGCATCATCAGAAGACACTGAAGCTTTCTTT.

The gene calls are TRBV12-3 or TRBV12-4 and TRBJ2-7; either TRBD1 or TRBD2 may supply D (5 bases each). CDR3 length: 14 amino acids. The V end lost 7 bases, the J end lost 0 bases, and 13 bases lay between the germline ends. CDR3 in amino acids: CASKPGRDSYEQYF. The CDR3 DNA reads as TGTGCCAGCAAACCGGGACGAGACTCCTACGAGCAGTACTTC.

This sequence joins TRBV4-1 and TRBJ2-3; D possibly corresponds to TRBD1 (6 bases). Germline V gene sequence: CDR1 MGHRA, CDR2 YSYEKL. V gave up 1 base and J gave up 5 bases, with 13 bases separating them. CDR3 size: 15 residues. CDR3 coding DNA: TGCGCCAGCAGCCAAGGAGGGGGATCCGGAGATACGCAGTATTTT. Its protein product is CASSQGGGSGDTQYF.

This clonotype was seen many times. This rearrangement joins TRBV5-1 to TRBJ1-2; D gene unclear. With 2 bases removed from V and 9 bases from J, the gap between germline ends came to 14 bases. In germline, CDR1 is SGHRS, CDR2 YFSETQ. This CDR3 has 13 residues. The CDR3 sequence: CASSLSPETSYTF. CDR3 coding DNA: TGCGCCAGCAGCTTATCCCCGGAGACCAGCTACACCTTC.

The chain is built from TRBV20-1 and TRBJ1-2; D is unclear. Deletions cut 5 bases from V and 2 bases from J, with 15 bases between. The CDR3 is made up of 14 amino acids. Germline V gives CDR1 DFQATT, CDR2 SNEGSKA (reference sequence). The DNA for the CDR3 is TGCAGTGCTGTTGACAACTCAAGAAACTATGGCTACACCTTC. Encoded protein: CSAVDNSRNYGYTF.